This T cell receptor beta chain was recovered during a study of T-cell reconstitution after alpha-beta-depleted transplantation in children. General study findings and limits: TCRbeta diversity was high at day 60 in some patients (a result of surviving recipient T cells and thymic progenitors).

CDR3 length: 13 amino acids. The germline V gene has CDR1 KGHSH and CDR2 LQKENI. Trimming left V 3 bases short and J 9 bases short, with 12 bases between. Unique molecular identifiers were used in preparing the TCRbeta library. TCRdb re-analysed the PCR reads in MiXCR, keeping a single row per CDR3 protein. The sample yields approximately 500,000 distinct CDR3 sequences, 8% to 11% seen once. This clonotype was seen many times. Its antigen is unknown. The clonotype was recovered from a child younger than 10 with inherited bone marrow failure, due to receive a stem cell transplant. The rearrangement joins TRBV18 to TRBJ2-1, with D unclear. The sample consisted of PBMCs, taken before TCRalphabeta/CD19-depleted stem cell transplant. In DNA, the CDR3 is TGTGCCAGCTCACCCCTATTCGCTACTGAGCAGTTCTTC. Translation: CASSPLFATEQFF.